This T cell receptor (beta chain) emerged from a study of blood T cell repertoires in COVID-19. Study as a whole: Specimens from acute and convalescent COVID-19 originated in the United States, Italy and Spain. The cDNA or gDNA used as material had been derived from T cells, B-cell-depleted T cells, or PBMCs.

Concerning this clone itself: At the DNA level, this CDR3 is encoded by other sequences in the same sample as well.

Per the original methods: Estimation of nucleated cell counts was performed using reference gene primer amplification. Assay used: immunoSEQ multiplex PCR; TCRdb lists only in-frame clones, some missing. The V and J calls and clone size were taken over from that table, and D and trimming were inferred from the DNA. This sample has around 130,000 clones, with 84% found just once. Trimming pared 5 bases from V and 2 bases from J, leaving 9 bases between. The CDR3 is 13 amino acids. CDR1 and CDR2 from the germline V gene are MNHEY and SVGAGI. The sample was peripheral blood. The clonotype originates from a human donor in a cohort sampled during active COVID-19. The chain uses TRBV6-5 and TRBJ1-2; a weak D match, TRBD1 (6 bases). The CDR3 loop is CASSPDRNYGYTF. In DNA form, the CDR3 reads TGTGCCAGCAGTCCGGACAGAAACTATGGCTACACCTTC.